This entry concerns a single T cell receptor (beta chain). This entry comes from a study of blood T cell repertoires in COVID-19. The overall study: COVID-19 samples from acute and convalescent phases originated in the United States, Italy and Spain.

Study processing details: Scientists estimated how many nucleated cells there were by amplifying reference gene primers. The assay was immunoSEQ multiplex PCR, and TCRdb's table has in-frame clones only and misses some. Clone size and V and J calls were adopted from that table, with D and trimming inferred from the DNA. The data show 150,000 to 200,000 clones, over 70% seen once. V dropped 3 bases and J dropped 4; count of bases not matched to a gene: 9. Germline CDR1 reads LNHNV; CDR2 reads YYDKDF (reference sequence). The CDR3 has 18 residues. The chain couples TRBV15 to TRBJ2-6, with TRBD1 matching 10 bases. The TCR sequence derives from a man aged 55 to 70 with active or convalescent COVID-19. Sequencing was performed on peripheral blood. The CDR3 nucleotides read TGTGCCACCAGCAGTCCTCCGGGACAGGGGCGGGGGGCCAACGTCCTGACTTTC. This translates into CATSSPPGQGRGANVLTF.